One and the same sample provided the 9 T cell receptor beta chains below, sequenced in a study of beta chain features in type 1 diabetes. Study findings and constraints: Within each of all four CD4+ subsets, Type 1 diabetes patients had TCRB CDR3s that were moderately but significantly shorter.

Reverse transcription of all isolated RNA meant that expressed TCRB transcripts were sequenced. Some clones are missing from TCRdb's copy, which holds only in-frame ones; the method was immunoSEQ multiplex PCR. The repertoire holds roughly 220,000 clones, with under 20% as singletons. Their target antigens are unknown. Input material: naive CD4+ T cells from blood. Source of these receptors: a man younger than 40 with type 1 diabetes.

The V call is TRBV6-5, the J call TRBJ2-4; possibly TRBD2 for D (6 bases). Trimming shortened V by 4 bases and J by 14 bases, and 12 bases separated the two germline ends. The CDR3 has 11 residues. Germline V gives CDR1 MNHEY, CDR2 SVGAGI. CDR3 loop: CASSSRTGEYF. In DNA form, the CDR3 reads TGTGCCAGCAGTTCCCGGACGGGAGAGTACTTC.

The chain employs TRBV19 and TRBJ2-1, with 9 nucleotides matching TRBD1. V was pared by 3 bases and J by 3 bases, with 12 bases of the junction left unmatched. CDR1 LNHDA and CDR2 SQIVND come from the germline V gene (reference sequence). The CDR3 is 18 amino acids. Written as DNA, the CDR3 is TGTGCCAGTAGTATTGGTGGACAGCGGGACAGGGTCTACAATGAGCAGTTCTTC. It encodes CASSIGGQRDRVYNEQFF.

The V gene is TRBV7-9, the J gene TRBJ2-3; the match to TRBD2 covers 7 bases. The CDR3 consists of 16 residues. J lost 1 base, V lost 3 bases, and 7 bases had no gene match. Germline V lookup: CDR1 SEHNR, CDR2 FQNEAQ (reference sequence). CDR3 sequence: CASSFDLAGGTDTQYF. Here the CDR3 DNA reads TGTGCCAGCAGCTTCGACCTCGCGGGAGGCACAGATACGCAGTATTTT.

CDR3 bases: TGCAGCGTTGAAATTGCGCTAGCGGTTTACTACGAGCAGTACTTC. This gives the protein CSVEIALAVYYEQYF. The rearrangement uses TRBV29-1 and TRBJ2-7, with 7 bases fitting TRBD2. CDR1 and CDR2 (germline): SQVTM, ANQGSEA. The CDR3 consists of 15 residues. Unmatched junction bases numbered 10, after V lost 2 bases and J lost 3 bases.

This clone was picked up a small number of times. V gene TRBV2 combines with J gene TRBJ1-5; D gene uncertain. CDR3 length: 14 amino acids. Germline CDR1 reads SNHLY; CDR2 reads FYNNEI. V lost 4 bases and J lost 3, with 10 bases in between. In nucleotides, the CDR3 is TGTGCCAGCAGTGCAGACACCTTCAATCAGCCCCAGCATTTT. Translated, it gives CASSADTFNQPQHF.

This clone has just a few counts. The rearrangement links TRBV7-2 to TRBJ2-7; tentatively, D is TRBD1 (5 bases). The CDR3 length is 15 residues. V was clipped by 2 bases and J by 0 bases, with 11 bases between them. The germline V gene has CDR1 SGHTA and CDR2 FQGNSA. CDR3 residues: CASSLSTGISYEQYF. DNA for the CDR3: TGTGCCAGCAGCTTAAGTACAGGTATCTCCTACGAGCAGTACTTC.

This chain connects TRBV9 to TRBJ2-1, with D perhaps matching TRBD2 (8 bases). With 0 bases removed from V and 7 bases from J, the gap between germline ends came to 17 bases. Germline CDR1 SGDLS, CDR2 YYNGEE. The CDR3 is 16 amino acids. CDR3 in DNA: TGTGCCAGCAGCGTAGCTCAGGGGGGCGGGAGGAATGAGCAGTTCTTC. Translation: CASSVAQGGGRNEQFF.

In this sample, this clone turned up a few times. The rearrangement joins TRBV10-3 to TRBJ2-7; D is unclear. Per germline, CDR1 ENHRY and CDR2 SYGVKD. The CDR3 sequence is 11 residues long. V was pared by 4 bases and J by 6 bases, with 7 bases between. CDR3 DNA: TGTGCCATCAGTGCTTTGGGCGAGCAGTACTTC. Amino acids: CAISALGEQYF.

This clone has just a few counts. The V and J genes are TRBV19 and TRBJ2-5; D is uncertain. Per the germline V gene, CDR1 is LNHDA and CDR2 is SQIVND (reference sequence). The CDR3 sequence is 12 residues long. Trimming pared 5 bases from V and 0 bases from J, leaving 4 bases between. The CDR3 is CASSQHQETQYF. DNA of the CDR3: TGTGCCAGTAGTCAACACCAAGAGACCCAGTACTTC.